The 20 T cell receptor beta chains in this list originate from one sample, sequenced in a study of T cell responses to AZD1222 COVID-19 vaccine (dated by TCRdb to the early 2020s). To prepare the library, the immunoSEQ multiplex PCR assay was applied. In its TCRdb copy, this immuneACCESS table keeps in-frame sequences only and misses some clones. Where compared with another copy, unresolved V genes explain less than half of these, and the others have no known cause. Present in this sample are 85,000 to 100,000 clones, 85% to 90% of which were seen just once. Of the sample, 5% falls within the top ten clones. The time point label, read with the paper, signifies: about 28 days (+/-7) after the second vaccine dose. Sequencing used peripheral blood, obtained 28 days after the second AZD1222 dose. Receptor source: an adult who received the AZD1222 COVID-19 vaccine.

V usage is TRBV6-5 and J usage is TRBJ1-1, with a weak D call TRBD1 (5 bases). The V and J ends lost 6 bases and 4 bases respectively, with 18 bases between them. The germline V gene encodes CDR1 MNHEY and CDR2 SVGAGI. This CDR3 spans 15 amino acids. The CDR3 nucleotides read TGTGCCAGCAGGACCCAGACAGCACTGGGCACTGAAGCTTTCTTT. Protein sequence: CASRTQTALGTEAFF.

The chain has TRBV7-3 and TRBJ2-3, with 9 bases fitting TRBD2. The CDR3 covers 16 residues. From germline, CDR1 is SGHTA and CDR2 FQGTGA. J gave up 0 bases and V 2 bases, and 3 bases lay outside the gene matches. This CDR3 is CASSLRLAASTDTQYF. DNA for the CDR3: TGTGCCAGCAGCTTACGACTAGCGGCTAGCACAGATACGCAGTATTTT.

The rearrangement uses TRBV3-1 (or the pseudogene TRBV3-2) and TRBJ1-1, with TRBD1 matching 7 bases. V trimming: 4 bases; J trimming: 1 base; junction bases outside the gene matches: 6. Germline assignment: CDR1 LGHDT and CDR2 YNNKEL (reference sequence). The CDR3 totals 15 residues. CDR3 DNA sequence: TGTGCCAGCAGCCCTTCGGACAGGACGAACACTGAAGCTTTCTTT. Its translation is CASSPSDRTNTEAFF.

CDR3: CASSILPGQGLGNQPQHF. The CDR3 DNA reads as TGTGCCAGTAGTATCCTCCCGGGACAGGGTTTGGGCAATCAGCCCCAGCATTTT. The V gene is TRBV19, the J gene TRBJ1-5, with 9 bases fitting TRBD1. V lost 3 bases to trimming and J lost 2 bases; unmatched junction nucleotides: 11. Germline V gene sequence: CDR1 LNHDA, CDR2 SQIVND (reference sequence). There are 18 residues in the CDR3.

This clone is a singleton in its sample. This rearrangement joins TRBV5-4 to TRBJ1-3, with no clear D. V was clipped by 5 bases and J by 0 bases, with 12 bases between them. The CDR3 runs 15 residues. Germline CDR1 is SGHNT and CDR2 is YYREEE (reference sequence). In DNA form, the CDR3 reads TGTGCCAGCAGGGACGGACGCCGCTCTGGAAACACCATATATTTT. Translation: CASRDGRRSGNTIYF.

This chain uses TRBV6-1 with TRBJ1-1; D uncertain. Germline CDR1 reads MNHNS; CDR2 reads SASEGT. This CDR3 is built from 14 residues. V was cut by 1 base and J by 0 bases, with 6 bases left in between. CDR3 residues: CASSEGQVNTEAFF. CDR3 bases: TGTGCCAGCAGTGAAGGGCAGGTGAACACTGAAGCTTTCTTT.

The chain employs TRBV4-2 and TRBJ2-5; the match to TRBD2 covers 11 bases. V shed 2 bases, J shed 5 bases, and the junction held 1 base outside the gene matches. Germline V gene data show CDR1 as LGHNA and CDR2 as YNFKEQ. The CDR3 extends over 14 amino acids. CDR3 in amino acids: CASSQTSGGETQYF. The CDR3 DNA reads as TGTGCCAGCAGCCAAACTAGCGGGGGTGAGACCCAGTACTTC.

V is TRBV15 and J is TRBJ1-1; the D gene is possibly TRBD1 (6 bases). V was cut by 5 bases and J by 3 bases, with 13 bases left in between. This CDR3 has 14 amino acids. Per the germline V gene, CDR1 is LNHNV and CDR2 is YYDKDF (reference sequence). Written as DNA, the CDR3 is TGTGCCACCAGCCCGAGGGGGGACTACACTGAAGCTTTCTTT. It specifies CATSPRGDYTEAFF.

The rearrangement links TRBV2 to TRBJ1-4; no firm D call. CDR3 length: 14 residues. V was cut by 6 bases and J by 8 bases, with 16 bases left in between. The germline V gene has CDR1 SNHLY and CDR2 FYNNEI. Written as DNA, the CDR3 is TGTGCCAGCAGGGCAGAAATGAGGAGAGAAAAACTGTTTTTT. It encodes CASRAEMRREKLFF.

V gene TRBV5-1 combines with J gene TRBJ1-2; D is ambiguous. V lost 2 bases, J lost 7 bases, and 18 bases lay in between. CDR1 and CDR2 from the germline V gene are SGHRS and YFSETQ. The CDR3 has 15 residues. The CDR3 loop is CASSLYSLGPRGYTF. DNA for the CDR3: TGCGCCAGCAGCTTATACTCCTTAGGACCTCGTGGCTACACCTTC.

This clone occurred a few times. The CDR3 DNA reads TGCGCCAGCAGCTCCGGGACAGGGACCTATGGCTACACCTTC. Translating gives CASSSGTGTYGYTF. This sequence joins TRBV5-1 and TRBJ1-2; 9 nucleotides match TRBD1. In germline, CDR1 is SGHRS, CDR2 YFSETQ. This CDR3 is built from 14 residues. V lost 3 bases and J lost 4; bases outside the gene matches: 4.

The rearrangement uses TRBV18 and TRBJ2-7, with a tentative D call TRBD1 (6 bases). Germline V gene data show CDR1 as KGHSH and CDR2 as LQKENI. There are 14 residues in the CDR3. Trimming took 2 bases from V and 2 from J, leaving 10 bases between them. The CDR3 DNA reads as TGTGCCAGCTCACCAATCAGGGGAACCTACGAGCAGTACTTC. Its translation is CASSPIRGTYEQYF.

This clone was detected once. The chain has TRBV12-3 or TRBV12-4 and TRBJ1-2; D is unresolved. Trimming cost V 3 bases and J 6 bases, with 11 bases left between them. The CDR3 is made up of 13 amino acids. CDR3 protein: CASSLAGWNGYTF. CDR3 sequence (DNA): TGTGCCAGCAGTTTGGCGGGGTGGAATGGCTACACCTTC.

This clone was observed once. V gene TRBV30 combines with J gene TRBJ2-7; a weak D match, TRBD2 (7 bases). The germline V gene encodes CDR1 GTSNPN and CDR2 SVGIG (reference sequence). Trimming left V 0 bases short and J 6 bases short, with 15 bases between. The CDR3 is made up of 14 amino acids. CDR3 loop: CAWSVGGGSGEQYF. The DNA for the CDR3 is TGTGCCTGGAGTGTAGGGGGGGGCTCAGGCGAGCAGTACTTC.

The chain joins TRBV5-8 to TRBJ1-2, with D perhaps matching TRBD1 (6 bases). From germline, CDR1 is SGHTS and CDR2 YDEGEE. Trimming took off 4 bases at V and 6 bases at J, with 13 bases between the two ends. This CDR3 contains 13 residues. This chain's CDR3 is CASSRIWTDGYTF. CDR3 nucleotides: TGTGCCAGCAGCCGCATCTGGACAGATGGCTACACCTTC.

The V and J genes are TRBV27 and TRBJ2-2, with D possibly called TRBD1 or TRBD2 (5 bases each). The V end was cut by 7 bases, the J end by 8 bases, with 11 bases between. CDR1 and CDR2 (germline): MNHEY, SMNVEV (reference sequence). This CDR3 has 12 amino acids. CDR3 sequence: CASTTGRGELFF. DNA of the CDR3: TGTGCCAGCACTACGGGGCGAGGGGAGCTGTTTTTT.

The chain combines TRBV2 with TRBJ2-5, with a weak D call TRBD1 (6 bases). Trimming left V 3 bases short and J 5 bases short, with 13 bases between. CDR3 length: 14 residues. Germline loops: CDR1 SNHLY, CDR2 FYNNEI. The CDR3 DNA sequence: TGTGCCAGCAGTGATGGACAGCCCGGTGAGACCCAGTACTTC. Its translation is CASSDGQPGETQYF.

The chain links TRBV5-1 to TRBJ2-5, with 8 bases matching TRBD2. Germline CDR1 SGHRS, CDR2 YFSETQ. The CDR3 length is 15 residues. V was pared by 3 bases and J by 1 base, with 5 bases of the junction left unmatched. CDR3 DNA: TGCGCCAGCAGCTCGGCCGGGACTAGCCAAGAGACCCAGTACTTC. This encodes CASSSAGTSQETQYF.

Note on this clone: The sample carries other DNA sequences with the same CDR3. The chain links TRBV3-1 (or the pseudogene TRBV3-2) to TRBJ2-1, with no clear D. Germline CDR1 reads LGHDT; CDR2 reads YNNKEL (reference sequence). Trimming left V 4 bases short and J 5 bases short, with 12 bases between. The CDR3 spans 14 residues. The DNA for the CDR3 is TGTGCCAGCAGCCCGAGGACGGGTAACAATGAGCAGTTCTTC. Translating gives CASSPRTGNNEQFF.

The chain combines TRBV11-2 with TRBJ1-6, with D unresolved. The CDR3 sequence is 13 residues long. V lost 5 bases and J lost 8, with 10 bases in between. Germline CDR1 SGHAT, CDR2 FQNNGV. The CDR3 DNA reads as TGTGCCAGCAGCCCCCACACGGATTCACCCCTCCACTTT. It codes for CASSPHTDSPLHF.